The clone carrying this T cell receptor beta chain was seen ten or more times. The data were obtained in a study of T cells after yellow fever vaccination. A single record per CDR3 protein comes from TCRdb applying MiXCR to the 5' RACE reads. The sample lists 250,000 or so distinct CDR3 sequences, 3.6% occurring once. The V end lost 4 bases, the J end lost 6 bases, and 12 bases lay between the germline ends. Germline lookup yields CDR1 LGHDT and CDR2 YNNKEL (reference sequence). The CDR3 spans 13 residues. The V and J genes are TRBV3-1 and TRBJ1-2; a possible D gene is TRBD1 (5 bases). The specimen comprised PBMCs, sampled 15 days after the yellow fever booster vaccination. This clonotype was obtained from a man between 18 and 29 years old who received the YFV17D yellow fever vaccine. CDR3 nucleotide sequence: TGTGCCAGCAGCCTCGGGTTGGGGGATGGCTACACCTTC. Translation: CASSLGLGDGYTF.